This is a list of T cell receptor beta chains from one sample in a study of cytomegalovirus exposure and HLA in healthy donors. Generated by immunoSEQ multiplex PCR, the TCRdb table keeps only in-frame clones and is missing some. The sample carries roughly 200,000 clones, around 78% recorded once. Sequenced input: PBMCs. The source of these receptors is a man aged 25-40 years in good health and CMV-seronegative. The CDR3 runs from the conserved cysteine through the conserved F or W. A D gene is named only where the DNA matches it firmly. A clone size is listed for some rows: how often the clone was seen (once, few, many), or a class if it is expanded.

V gene	D gene	J gene	clone size	CDR3 DNA	CDR3 protein
TRBV29-1	TRBD2	TRBJ2-3	.	TGCAGCGGTGGACTAGCGGGAGGAGTCACAGATACGCAGTATTTT	CSGGLAGGVTDTQYF
TRBV19	.	TRBJ2-7	.	TGTGCCAGTAACTCAGGGGCCCCGGGCGAGCAGTACTTC	CASNSGAPGEQYF
TRBV10-3	.	TRBJ1-2	.	TGTGCCATCAGTGAGAGACAGGCCGGGGGCTACACCTTC	CAISERQAGGYTF
TRBV10-3	.	TRBJ2-1	few	TGTGCCATCAGTGAGTCGAACAGTGGCTCCTACAATGAGCAGTTCTTC	CAISESNSGSYNEQFF
TRBV4-1	TRBD1	TRBJ2-7	.	TGCGCCAGCAGCCAAGTCCGGGACAGGGGGAACTCCTACGAGCAGTACTTC	CASSQVRDRGNSYEQYF
TRBV19	.	TRBJ1-1	.	TGTGCCAGTAGCCCCCAGGGAGGGAACACTGAAGCTTTCTTT	CASSPQGGNTEAFF
TRBV5-6	TRBD2	TRBJ2-5	.	TGTGCCAGCAGGACTAGCGGGACGGAGACCCAGTACTTC	CASRTSGTETQYF
TRBV7-7	TRBD1	TRBJ1-2	.	TGTGCCAGCAGCCCCGTACCGACAGGGATCTATGGCTACACCTTC	CASSPVPTGIYGYTF
TRBV7-8	TRBD1	TRBJ2-7	.	TGTGCCAGCAGCTTACCAAGACAGGGGGCTTCCTACGAGCAGTACTTC	CASSLPRQGASYEQYF
TRBV27	TRBD1	TRBJ2-1	.	TGTGCCAGCAGTGCGGACAGGGGGGCCTACAATGAGCAGTTCTTC	CASSADRGAYNEQFF
TRBV7-9	.	TRBJ1-1	.	TGTGCCAGCAGCTTAGACGGGGGGAACACTGAAGCTTTCTTT	CASSLDGGNTEAFF
TRBV6-1	TRBD1	TRBJ2-7	.	TGTGCCAGCAGCGTCGACAGGGCCGAGCAGTACTTC	CASSVDRAEQYF
TRBV7-9	.	TRBJ2-6	.	TGTGCCAGCAGCTTACCAACGGCGGAGGACTCTGGGGCCAACGTCCTGACTTTC	CASSLPTAEDSGANVLTF
TRBV4-1	.	TRBJ1-4	once	TGCGCCAGCAGCCAAGATCCTCGCGGGGGGGGTGAAAAACTGTTTTTT	CASSQDPRGGGEKLFF
TRBV28	TRBD1	TRBJ1-2	.	TGTGCCAGCAGTTTCCAGGGGGAACCGGGCTACACCTTC	CASSFQGEPGYTF
TRBV4-1	TRBD1	TRBJ1-2	many	TGCGCCAGCAGCCATCGCACGGACAGGACGGATAACTATGGCTACACCTTC	CASSHRTDRTDNYGYTF
TRBV28	TRBD2	TRBJ2-2	.	TGTGCCACAATCGCGGGAGTACTGTTGTCTGGGGAGCTGTTTTTT	CATIAGVLLSGELFF
TRBV4-2	.	TRBJ1-3	few	TGTGCCAGCAGCCAAGATGTCACAGCTGGAAACACCATATATTTT	CASSQDVTAGNTIYF
TRBV27	.	TRBJ2-1	once	TGTGCCAGCAGCGATAGAGGAGAATCCTACAATGAGCAGTTCTTC	CASSDRGESYNEQFF
TRBV5-1	TRBD1	TRBJ1-2	.	TGCGCCAGCAGCCCACTGGGGACAGGATCTTTGAATGGCTACACCTTC	CASSPLGTGSLNGYTF
TRBV5-4	TRBD2	TRBJ2-1	.	TGTGCCAGCAGCACCGGACTAGCGGGATCGTATGAGCAGTTCTTC	CASSTGLAGSYEQFF
TRBV7-3	TRBD1	TRBJ1-1	.	TGTGCCAGCAGGCCTACCCCGGGACAGTACACTGAAGCTTTCTTT	CASRPTPGQYTEAFF
TRBV9	TRBD1	TRBJ2-3	.	TGTGCCAGCAGCGCGACCCCGACAGGGGGCGCAACAGATACGCAGTATTTT	CASSATPTGGATDTQYF
TRBV4-2	TRBD2	TRBJ2-2	.	TGTGCCAGCCTCCCGGGGGGAAGGGGCACCGGGGAGCTGTTTTTT	CASLPGGRGTGELFF
TRBV9	TRBD2	TRBJ2-3	.	TGTGCCAGCAGCGTAGTTGGGGGGGGCACAGATACGCAGTATTTT	CASSVVGGGTDTQYF
TRBV11-3	.	TRBJ2-1	.	TGTGCCAGCAGCTCCCTTGGCCATGAGCAGTTCTTC	CASSSLGHEQFF
TRBV5-1	.	TRBJ2-7	.	TGCGCCAGCAGTTATTCAGGCGGGGGCCAGGCCTACGAGCAGTACTTC	CASSYSGGGQAYEQYF
TRBV2	.	TRBJ1-1	many	TGTGCCACCTCCCGGGGGGGCGCTGGCACTGAAGCTTTCTTT	CATSRGGAGTEAFF
TRBV28	.	TRBJ2-1	.	TGTGCCAGCAGTTTACGGGTTTTACGTTCCGCTATCTACAATGAGCAGTTCTTC	CASSLRVLRSAIYNEQFF
TRBV28	.	TRBJ1-1	.	TGTGCCAGCAGTTTACGAGGGCAAACTGAAGCTTTCTTT	CASSLRGQTEAFF
TRBV6-1	.	TRBJ2-7	few	TGTGCCAGCAGCATTTCCGGTTACGAGCAGTACTTC	CASSISGYEQYF
TRBV7-8	.	TRBJ2-2	.	TGTGCCAGCAGCACGGACAGCATCACCGGGGAGCTGTTTTTT	CASSTDSITGELFF
TRBV6-4	.	TRBJ1-6	.	TGTGCCAGCAGTGACTCGTTGAAGAGTACCCTCCACTTT	CASSDSLKSTLHF
TRBV6-1	.	TRBJ2-5	.	TGTGCCAGCAGCCGGACCTGGGGGGTAGGTGAGACCCAGTACTTC	CASSRTWGVGETQYF
TRBV11-1	TRBD2	TRBJ2-2	.	TGTGCCAGCAGCTTACCGGCGGGGGAGAGCACCGGGGAGCTGTTTTTT	CASSLPAGESTGELFF
TRBV6-6	.	TRBJ1-5	once	TGTGCCAGCAGGGATTCGGACAGAATCAATCAGCCCCAGCATTTT	CASRDSDRINQPQHF
TRBV7-9	.	TRBJ2-1	.	TGTGCCAGCAGCTTCCCCCGGGGTACCCTCTCCTACAATGAGCAGTTCTTC	CASSFPRGTLSYNEQFF
TRBV19	.	TRBJ1-1	.	TGTGCCAGTAGTATCCAACCCTCGCGGGCGATGAACACTGAAGCTTTCTTT	CASSIQPSRAMNTEAFF
TRBV5-6	TRBD2	TRBJ2-1	.	TGTGCCAGCAGCTTGTTATCGGGGAGGGCCTACAATGAGCAGCTCTTC	CASSLLSGRAYNEQLF
TRBV7-3	.	TRBJ1-1	.	TGTGCCAGCAGCTTAACAGGGGCCGCTGAAGCTTTCTTT	CASSLTGAAEAFF
TRBV9	TRBD2	TRBJ2-7	.	TGTGCCAGCAGCGTAGGCGGGAGGGAAGTCGAGCAGTACTTC	CASSVGGREVEQYF
TRBV27	.	TRBJ1-6	.	TGTGCCAGCAGTTTGACCCAACGTAGGGGGGGCGCGAATAATTCACCCCTCCACTTT	CASSLTQRRGGANNSPLHF
TRBV19	.	TRBJ1-2	once	TGTGCCAGTAGTATAGAAGGGGAAAACTATGGCTACCCCTTC	CASSIEGENYGYPF
TRBV5-4	.	TRBJ1-6	.	TGTGCCAGCAGCTCCGATACAGGGAATTGGGCACCCCTCCACTTT	CASSSDTGNWAPLHF
TRBV19	TRBD1	TRBJ2-7	.	TGTGCCAGTAGTAAGGACAGGAGCTACGAGCAGTACTTC	CASSKDRSYEQYF
TRBV25-1	TRBD1	TRBJ1-5	.	TGTGCCAGCAGTGAAGGGACAGGAAGCAATCAGCCCCAGCATTTT	CASSEGTGSNQPQHF
TRBV6-4	TRBD2	TRBJ2-3	.	TGTGCCAGCAGCTATAGCGGGGGCACAGATACGCAGTATTTT	CASSYSGGTDTQYF
TRBV6-1	.	TRBJ2-3	once	TGTGCCAGCAGTGAAGGTCAAGACAGCTTGAACCCAGATACGCAGTATTTT	CASSEGQDSLNPDTQYF